The rows below give T cell receptor beta chains drawn from one sample of a study of cytomegalovirus exposure and HLA in healthy donors. The method was immunoSEQ multiplex PCR; TCRdb's version includes in-frame clones alone and lacks a portion of them. The profile shows some 250,000 clones, roughly 82% of them singletons. Sequencing was performed on PBMCs. The source of these receptors is a woman in her 40s in good health and CMV-seropositive. CDR3s include the opening cysteine and the closing phenylalanine or tryptophan. A D gene is named only where the DNA matches it firmly. Not all rows give a size; the values are once, few, many and, for expanded clones, a class.

J: TRBJ1-4; V: TRBV7-2; length: 15; D: .; size: few; CDR3: CASSRVVGTGEKLFF; DNA: TGTGCCAGCAGCCGAGTTGTGGGTACAGGAGAAAAACTGTTTTTT
J: TRBJ1-5; V: TRBV7-9; length: 15; D: .; size: .; CDR3: CASSLDRYSNQPQHF; DNA: TGTGCCAGCAGCTTAGACCGCTATAGCAATCAGCCCCAGCATTTT
J: TRBJ2-7; V: TRBV6-5; length: 14; D: .; size: .; CDR3: CASSLDRFSYEQYF; DNA: TGTGCCAGCAGTCTGGACAGATTTTCCTACGAGCAGTACTTC
J: TRBJ2-3; V: TRBV7-2; length: 13; D: .; size: .; CDR3: CASSLGGADTQYF; DNA: TGTGCCAGCAGCTTAGGGGGGGCAGATACGCAGTATTTT
J: TRBJ1-4; V: TRBV7-9; length: 15; D: TRBD1; size: .; CDR3: CASSLEGGQNEKLFF; DNA: TGTGCCAGCAGCTTAGAAGGGGGCCAAAATGAAAAACTGTTTTTT
J: TRBJ2-3; V: TRBV4-3; length: 16; D: .; size: .; CDR3: CASSQELASRTDTQYF; DNA: TGCGCCAGCAGCCAAGAATTGGCTAGCAGAACAGATACGCAGTATTTT
J: TRBJ2-1; V: TRBV10-2; length: 16; D: TRBD2; size: .; CDR3: CASTGGVERGEAEQFF; DNA: TGCGCCAGCACCGGGGGGGTGGAGCGGGGGGAGGCTGAGCAGTTCTTC
J: TRBJ1-6; V: TRBV7-6; length: 14; D: .; size: .; CDR3: CASSLGGLQGPLHF; DNA: TGTGCCAGCAGCTTAGGGGGGCTGCAGGGACCCCTCCACTTT
J: TRBJ1-1; V: TRBV30; length: 13; D: .; size: .; CDR3: CAWSLASNTEAFF; DNA: TGTGCCTGGAGTTTAGCCTCGAACACTGAAGCTTTCTTT
J: TRBJ1-2; V: TRBV7-9; length: 17; D: TRBD1; size: .; CDR3: CASSPVSGTGGNYGYTF; DNA: TGTGCCAGCAGCCCAGTCTCGGGGACAGGGGGCAACTATGGCTACACCTTC
J: TRBJ1-2; V: TRBV4-1; length: 20; D: .; size: once; CDR3: CASSQAGERVRRWDNYGYTF; DNA: TGCGCCAGCAGCCAAGCGGGGGAACGGGTCAGGAGGTGGGATAACTATGGCTACACCTTC
J: TRBJ2-1; V: TRBV14; length: 14; D: .; size: .; CDR3: CASSRFDRPNEQFF; DNA: TGTGCCAGCAGCCGATTTGACAGGCCAAATGAGCAGTTCTTC
J: TRBJ2-5; V: TRBV6-1; length: 11; D: .; size: .; CDR3: CASARVETQYF; DNA: TGTGCCAGCGCCAGGGTGGAGACCCAGTACTTC
J: TRBJ2-5; V: TRBV29-1; length: 10; D: .; size: few; CDR3: CSVEKETQYF; DNA: TGCAGCGTGGAGAAGGAGACCCAGTACTTC
J: TRBJ1-6; V: TRBV5-6; length: 15; D: TRBD1; size: .; CDR3: CASSLGSGTGLTLHF; DNA: TGTGCCAGCAGCCTTGGGTCCGGGACAGGGTTAACCCTCCACTTT
J: TRBJ1-2; V: TRBV30; length: 13; D: .; size: .; CDR3: CAWSSSNSYGYTF; DNA: TGTGCCTGGAGTTCTTCGAACAGCTATGGCTACACCTTC
J: TRBJ2-1; V: TRBV7-9; length: 17; D: TRBD2; size: .; CDR3: CASSLRTSGRHNNEQFF; DNA: TGTGCCAGCAGCTTGCGTACTAGCGGGAGGCACAACAATGAGCAGTTCTTC
J: TRBJ2-7; V: TRBV18; length: 14; D: .; size: .; CDR3: CASSPRRETYEQYF; DNA: TGTGCCAGCTCACCGCGAAGGGAGACCTACGAGCAGTACTTC
J: TRBJ2-1; V: TRBV6-4; length: 13; D: .; size: .; CDR3: CASREQGGDEQFF; DNA: TGTGCCAGCAGAGAACAGGGGGGGGATGAGCAGTTCTTC
J: TRBJ1-6; V: TRBV19; length: 12; D: .; size: few; CDR3: CASNSNNSPLHF; DNA: TGTGCCAGTAACAGCAATAATTCACCCCTCCACTTT
J: TRBJ1-1; V: TRBV9; length: 14; D: TRBD1; size: .; CDR3: CASSGRQGGSEAFF; DNA: TGTGCCAGCAGCGGCCGTCAGGGGGGCAGTGAAGCTTTCTTT
J: TRBJ1-5; V: TRBV6-6; length: 15; D: .; size: .; CDR3: CASSYSEGSRQPQHF; DNA: TGTGCCAGCAGTTACTCTGAGGGTTCTAGGCAGCCCCAGCATTTT
J: TRBJ1-2; V: TRBV5-5; length: 19; D: TRBD1; size: .; CDR3: CASSLVGGRGFPANYGYTF; DNA: TGTGCCAGCAGCTTGGTAGGGGGCCGAGGGTTTCCAGCTAACTATGGCTACACCTTC
J: TRBJ2-2; V: TRBV5-1; length: 16; D: .; size: .; CDR3: CASSLVGGSVTGELFF; DNA: TGCGCCAGCAGCTTGGTCGGAGGTTCGGTCACCGGGGAGCTGTTTTTT
J: TRBJ1-1; V: TRBV6-5; length: 13; D: .; size: .; CDR3: CASSQGTYTEAFF; DNA: TGTGCCAGCAGCCAGGGGACCTACACTGAAGCTTTCTTT
J: TRBJ2-7; V: TRBV27; length: 16; D: TRBD2; size: .; CDR3: CASRDTPSGGAYEQYF; DNA: TGTGCCAGCAGAGACACCCCTAGCGGGGGGGCCTACGAGCAGTACTTC
J: TRBJ2-1; V: TRBV30; length: 14; D: TRBD2; size: .; CDR3: CAWSWASGYNEQFF; DNA: TGTGCCTGGAGTTGGGCTAGCGGATACAATGAGCAGTTCTTC
J: TRBJ2-6; V: TRBV6-6; length: 16; D: .; size: once; CDR3: CATSDTWGSGANVLTF; DNA: TGTGCCACCTCGGACACTTGGGGATCTGGGGCCAACGTCCTGACTTTC